This passage covers 24 T cell receptor beta chains from one sample sequenced in a study of blood T cell repertoires in COVID-19. This table comes from immunoSEQ multiplex PCR, and its TCRdb copy is limited to in-frame clones, with some not included. Of about 160,000 clones detected, roughly 93% appear once; the ten largest clones hold roughly 4.8%. Input material: peripheral blood. The receptors originated from a woman aged 45-65 years with acute or convalescent COVID-19.

This chain uses TRBV7-3 with TRBJ2-3; TRBD1 is a possible D gene (5 bases). Trimming cost V 1 base and J 2 bases, with 7 bases left between them. The CDR3 has 14 amino acids. Germline CDR1 is SGHTA and CDR2 is FQGTGA. Here the CDR3 DNA reads TGTGCCAGCAGCTTAAGGGGCAACACAGATACGCAGTATTTT. This gives the protein CASSLRGNTDTQYF. Using reference TRBV7-3 and TRBJ2-3 for the parts outside the CDR3, the full variable domain is GAGVSQTPSNKVTEKGKYVELRCDPISGHTALYWYRQSLGQGPEFLIYFQGTGAADDSGLPNDRFFAVRPEGSVSTLKIQRTERGDSAVYLCASSLRGNTDTQYFGPGTRLTVL.

This sequence joins TRBV10-3 and TRBJ2-2; 8 nucleotides align to TRBD2. The V gene's germline CDR1 is ENHRY and CDR2 SYGVKD. The CDR3 sequence is 14 residues long. Trimming took 10 bases from V and 4 from J; bases not matched to a gene: 8. In nucleotides, the CDR3 is TGTGCCACCCACGGGACTAGTGGCACCGGGGAGCTGTTTTTT. This translates into CATHGTSGTGELFF.

This rearrangement joins TRBV30 to TRBJ1-2, with D uncertain. V was clipped by 0 bases and J by 4 bases, with 9 bases between them. From germline, CDR1 is GTSNPN and CDR2 SVGIG (reference sequence). The CDR3 is made up of 13 amino acids. The CDR3 region is CAWSVPGSYGYTF. CDR3 DNA sequence: TGTGCCTGGAGTGTACCGGGATCCTATGGCTACACCTTC.

The gene calls are TRBV7-6 and TRBJ2-5; tentatively, D is TRBD2 (7 bases). CDR3 size: 17 residues. Germline-derived CDR1 and CDR2 are SGHVS and FNYEAQ. Trimming left V 7 bases short and J 1 base short, with 22 bases between. CDR3 in amino acids: CASTFSRGGIPQETQYF. The CDR3 DNA reads as TGTGCCAGCACCTTTTCGAGGGGGGGAATACCCCAAGAGACCCAGTACTTC.

The rearrangement links TRBV25-1 to TRBJ2-1; 7 nucleotides line up with TRBD1. J gave up 1 base and V 3 bases, and 3 bases lay outside the gene matches. The CDR3 is made up of 15 amino acids. CDR1 and CDR2 from the germline V gene are MGHDK and SYGVNS. As DNA, the CDR3 is TGTGCCAGCAGTGACGACAGGGAGTCCTACAATGAGCAGTTCTTC. Translating it yields CASSDDRESYNEQFF.

The rearrangement uses TRBV7-8 and TRBJ1-1; D call uncertain. V was clipped by 1 base and J by 3 bases, with 9 bases between them. From germline, CDR1 is SGHVS and CDR2 FQNEAQ. This CDR3 comprises 14 residues. Here the CDR3 DNA reads TGTGCCAGCAGCTTAGAACAGAAGTACACTGAAGCTTTCTTT. It yields the protein CASSLEQKYTEAFF.

The chain uses TRBV30 and TRBJ1-1; unclear D gene. The germline V and J ends were trimmed by 2 bases and 7 bases, with 17 bases remaining between them. Germline assignment: CDR1 GTSNPN and CDR2 SVGIG (reference sequence). The CDR3 extends over 14 amino acids. The CDR3 reads CAWSLAGGRVEAFF. For the CDR3, the DNA is TGTGCCTGGAGTCTGGCCGGAGGAAGGGTTGAAGCTTTCTTT.

The chain carries TRBV4-1 and TRBJ2-7, with TRBD1 matching 7 bases. The CDR3 has 15 residues. Per germline, CDR1 MGHRA and CDR2 YSYEKL. V lost 2 bases to trimming and J lost 5 bases; unmatched junction nucleotides: 9. CDR3 in DNA: TGCGCCAGCAGCCAAACGGCCGGGACAGTGAACGAGCAGTACTTC. This encodes CASSQTAGTVNEQYF.

The chain couples TRBV19 to TRBJ1-3; 7 positions agree with TRBD1. V lost 2 bases and J lost 0; bases outside the gene matches: 7. There are 17 residues in the CDR3. Germline values: CDR1 LNHDA, CDR2 SQIVND (reference sequence). In DNA form, the CDR3 reads TGTGCCAGTAGTATACCGGACAGGATGGTCTCTGGAAACACCATATATTTT. Translation gives CASSIPDRMVSGNTIYF.

This clone was seen just once. This rearrangement joins TRBV6-5 to TRBJ1-2; 9 positions match TRBD1. The CDR3 spans 14 residues. The J segment lost 6 bases and the V segment lost 4 bases, leaving 6 bases of the junction unmatched. CDR1 is MNHEY, CDR2 SVGAGI, per germline. The CDR3: CASSWTTGGDGYTF. CDR3 DNA: TGTGCCAGCAGTTGGACGACAGGGGGGGATGGCTACACCTTC.

The chain carries TRBV19 and TRBJ1-4; D perhaps matches TRBD1 (5 bases). The germline CDR1 and CDR2 sequences are LNHDA and SQIVND (reference sequence). The CDR3 covers 15 residues. Trimming removed 0 bases from V and 5 bases from J, with 10 bases in between. The CDR3 loop is CASSIEARVNEKLFF. In DNA form, the CDR3 reads TGTGCCAGTAGTATAGAGGCCAGGGTGAATGAAAAACTGTTTTTT.

The CDR3: CAISDGTAYGYTF. The CDR3 DNA sequence: TGTGCCATCAGCGACGGGACAGCTTATGGCTACACCTTC. The V call is TRBV10-3, the J call TRBJ1-2; TRBD1 matches at 7 bases. Germline values: CDR1 ENHRY, CDR2 SYGVKD. After removal of 6 bases from V and 5 bases from J, the junction contained 6 bases not matched to a gene. The CDR3 totals 13 residues.

In nucleotides, the CDR3 is TGTGCCACCAGCAGAGAAATCCCCAGCGGGAGAGAGACCCAGTACTTC. Translating gives CATSREIPSGRETQYF. This chain uses TRBV15 with TRBJ2-5; TRBD2 aligns across 8 bases. Germline-derived CDR1 and CDR2 are LNHNV and YYDKDF (reference sequence). This CDR3 has 16 residues. The V and J ends lost 0 bases and 4 bases, in that order; junction bases with no gene match: 7.

The chain uses TRBV7-6 and TRBJ1-2; a possible D gene is TRBD1 (5 bases). This CDR3 is 16 amino acids long. The germline gives CDR1 SGHVS, CDR2 FNYEAQ. V lost 0 bases and J 2 bases, leaving 13 bases between the germline ends. The CDR3 protein is CASSLAQAGVNYGYTF. The CDR3 DNA follows: TGTGCCAGCAGCTTAGCACAGGCAGGCGTGAACTATGGCTACACCTTC.

This CDR3 is CASSIGDRGLTEAFF. Written as DNA, the CDR3 is TGTGCCAGTAGTATAGGGGACAGGGGGCTTACTGAAGCTTTCTTT. The J gene is TRBJ1-1, the V gene TRBV19; 12 bases are a match to TRBD1. Germline V gene lookup returns CDR1 LNHDA and CDR2 SQIVND (reference sequence). V lost 1 base, J lost 5 bases, and 2 bases stayed unmatched. The CDR3 is 15 residues long.

The chain links TRBV5-1 to TRBJ1-1, with TRBD1 as a possible D gene (5 bases). The germline CDR1 and CDR2 sequences are SGHRS and YFSETQ. The V and J ends lost 4 bases and 3 bases respectively, with 16 bases between them. This CDR3 is built from 15 residues. The CDR3 DNA sequence: TGCGCCAGCAGCGCGGACATCCCGAAGGACACTGAAGCTTTCTTT. It specifies CASSADIPKDTEAFF.

V gene TRBV11-2 combines with J gene TRBJ1-1; D is possibly TRBD1 (6 bases). V was pared by 1 base and J by 12 bases, with 15 bases between. The CDR3 runs to 13 residues. CDR1 and CDR2 (germline): SGHAT, FQNNGV. The CDR3 protein is CASSLGARGKTFF. Here the CDR3 DNA reads TGTGCCAGCAGCTTAGGGGCCAGGGGCAAAACTTTCTTT.

V gene TRBV5-6 combines with J gene TRBJ1-5; D is perhaps TRBD1 (6 bases). Trimming left V 0 bases short and J 11 bases short, with 9 bases between. In germline, CDR1 is SGHDT, CDR2 YYEEEE. This CDR3 region has 12 residues. CDR3 residues: CASSLGGLTQHF. CDR3 DNA: TGTGCCAGCAGCTTGGGGGGGCTGACCCAGCATTTT.

This clone was recorded once. This sequence joins TRBV2 and TRBJ1-1, with 9 bases aligning to TRBD1. Germline V gene data show CDR1 as SNHLY and CDR2 as FYNNEI. The CDR3 is made up of 15 amino acids. The ends lost 7 bases at V and 11 bases at J; junction bases unmatched: 17. Here the CDR3 DNA reads TGTGCCAGCATAAGAGAAGAAGGGACAGGGAGTGTGGCTTTCTTT. This encodes CASIREEGTGSVAFF.

DNA of the CDR3: TGCGCCAGCAAATCGACAGTCTCCTACGAGCAGTACTTC. Translation: CASKSTVSYEQYF. This sequence joins TRBV5-1 and TRBJ2-7; D possibly corresponds to TRBD1 (5 bases). Germline lookup yields CDR1 SGHRS and CDR2 YFSETQ. The length of the CDR3 is 13 residues. The V end was cut by 6 bases, the J end by 0 bases, with 10 bases between.

The chain links TRBV7-2 to TRBJ2-2; 9 nucleotides line up with TRBD1. Losses at the gene ends were 6 bases for V and 7 bases for J; bases not matched to a gene: 6. This CDR3 region has 14 residues. Germline CDR1 is SGHTA and CDR2 is FQGNSA. The CDR3 nucleotides read TGTGCCAGCAGGCCAGACAGGGGGGACGGGGAGCTGTTTTTT. Translated, it gives CASRPDRGDGELFF.

The V and J genes are TRBV14 and TRBJ2-5; TRBD2 aligns across 12 bases. The ends lost 4 bases at V and 3 bases at J; junction bases unmatched: 0. The germline V gene encodes CDR1 SGHDN and CDR2 FVKESK. The CDR3 has 14 residues. CDR3 protein: CASSRLAGEETQYF. The CDR3 DNA follows: TGTGCCAGCAGCCGACTAGCGGGAGAAGAGACCCAGTACTTC.

The chain employs TRBV6-5 and TRBJ1-1; D remains unclear. Germline values: CDR1 MNHEY, CDR2 SVGAGI. Trimming cost V 0 bases and J 8 bases, with 10 bases left between them. CDR3 length: 13 residues. CDR3 sequence reads: CASSYSRDREAFF. The DNA of the CDR3 is TGTGCCAGCAGTTACTCGAGGGATAGGGAAGCTTTCTTT.

The V call is TRBV2, the J call TRBJ1-2, with no clear D. The CDR3 extends over 14 amino acids. V was shortened by 6 bases and J by 0 bases, with 11 bases between the two germline ends. Looked up from germline, CDR1 is SNHLY and CDR2 is FYNNEI. CDR3 loop: CASRSSGANYGYTF. CDR3 in DNA: TGTGCCAGCAGATCCTCGGGTGCTAACTATGGCTACACCTTC.